What follows are 3 T cell receptor beta chains derived from one specimen sequenced in a study of OX40 agonist ivuxolimab in advanced cancers. The table came from immunoSEQ multiplex PCR; TCRdb's copy has only in-frame clones and leaves some out. Among 53,000 or so clones listed, approximately 75% were seen once. This specimen consisted of CD4+ or CD8+ T cells sorted from blood, obtained in a trial of the OX40 agonist ivuxolimab. The receptor set was obtained from an adult with an advanced solid tumor such as melanoma, head and neck, liver or kidney cancer.

The chain links TRBV28 to TRBJ2-2; D not certain. The germline V gene has CDR1 MDHEN and CDR2 SYDVKM. V was clipped by 8 bases and J by 6 bases, with 19 bases between them. The CDR3 covers 15 residues. CDR3: CASSLTPVGSGELFF. DNA for the CDR3: TGTGCCAGCTCTTTAACGCCTGTGGGCTCCGGGGAGCTGTTTTTT.

This clone is a singleton in its sample. This chain connects TRBV29-1 to TRBJ1-1; tentative D call: TRBD1 (6 bases). Trimming stripped 6 bases from V and 1 base from J, with 15 bases between. Germline V gene data show CDR1 as SQVTM and CDR2 as ANQGSEA. This CDR3 region has 14 residues. DNA for the CDR3: TGCAGCGTGGACAGTTCTAACAGGAACACTGAAGCTTTCTTT. It translates to CSVDSSNRNTEAFF. Using reference TRBV29-1 and TRBJ1-1 for the parts outside the CDR3, the full variable domain is SAVISQKPSRDICQRGTSLTIQCQVDSQVTMMFWYRQQPGQSLTLIATANQGSEATYESGFVIDKFPISRPNLTFSTLTVSNMSPEDSSIYLCSVDSSNRNTEAFFGQGTRLTVV.

This clone has just a few counts. The chain employs TRBV2 and TRBJ1-4; no reliable D call. The CDR3 is 13 amino acids. CDR1 and CDR2 (germline): SNHLY, FYNNEI. V lost 1 base and J lost 8, with 8 bases in between. DNA for the CDR3: TGTGCCAGCAGTGAAGACCGACGGGAAAAACTGTTTTTT. Protein product: CASSEDRREKLFF.